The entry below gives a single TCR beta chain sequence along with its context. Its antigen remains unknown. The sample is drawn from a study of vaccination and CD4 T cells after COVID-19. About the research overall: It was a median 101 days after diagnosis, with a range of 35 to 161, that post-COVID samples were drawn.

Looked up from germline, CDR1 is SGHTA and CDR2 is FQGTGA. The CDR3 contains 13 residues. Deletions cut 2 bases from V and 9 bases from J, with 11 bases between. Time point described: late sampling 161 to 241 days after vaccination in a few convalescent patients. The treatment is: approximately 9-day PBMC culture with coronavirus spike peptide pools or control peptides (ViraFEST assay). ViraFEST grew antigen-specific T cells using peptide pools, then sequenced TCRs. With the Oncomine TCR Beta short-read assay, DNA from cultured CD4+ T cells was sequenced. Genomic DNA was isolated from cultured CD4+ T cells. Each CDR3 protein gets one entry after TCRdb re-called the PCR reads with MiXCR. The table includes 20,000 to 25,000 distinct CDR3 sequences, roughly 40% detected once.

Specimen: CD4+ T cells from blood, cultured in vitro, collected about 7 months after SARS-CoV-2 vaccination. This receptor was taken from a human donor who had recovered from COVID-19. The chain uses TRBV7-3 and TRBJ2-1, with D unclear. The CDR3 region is CASSLVGRSEQFF. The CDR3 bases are TGTGCCAGCAGCTTAGTCGGTAGGTCTGAGCAGTTCTTC.